These 22 T cell receptor beta chains came from one sample sequenced in a study of shared clonotypes between healthy human individuals. The protocol was immunoSEQ multiplex PCR, while the TCRdb copy is restricted to in-frame clones and leaves out a portion. The repertoire holds about 2.1 million clones, with 93% as singletons. Only CD45RO-negative cells positively selected for CCR7 counted as naive CD8 cells, so terminally differentiated effector memory CD45RA+ cells were excluded. The sequencing sample was made of naive CD8+ T cells from PBMCs. The receptors were sampled from a man younger than 35 in good health. Some clones in this sample may be carry-over from other donors' samples.

The J gene is TRBJ2-4, the V gene TRBV27, with a possible D match to TRBD2 (6 bases). Trimming removed 3 bases from V and 4 bases from J, with 7 bases in between. CDR3 length: 13 amino acids. Germline V gene data show CDR1 as MNHEY and CDR2 as SMNVEV (reference sequence). The CDR3 loop is CASSLAGKNIQYF. CDR3 coding DNA: TGTGCCAGCAGTTTGGCGGGAAAAAACATTCAGTACTTC.

CDR3 region: CASSQDRSGEWAQETQYF. The CDR3 region has the DNA TGCGCCAGCAGCCAAGATAGGTCGGGCGAATGGGCCCAAGAGACCCAGTACTTC. The V call is TRBV4-1, the J call TRBJ2-5, with D uncertain. This CDR3 has 18 amino acids. Looked up from germline, CDR1 is MGHRA and CDR2 is YSYEKL. V was shortened by 0 bases and J by 1 base, with 18 bases between the two germline ends.

The CDR3 coding sequence is TGTGCCAGCAGCTTAGATATGCGTGAGCAGTTCTTC. This sequence encodes CASSLDMREQFF. This sequence joins TRBV11-3 and TRBJ2-1; D call uncertain. The CDR3 extends over 12 amino acids. Trimming shortened V by 0 bases and J by 9 bases, and 6 bases separated the two germline ends. Germline V CDR1 and CDR2: SGHNT, YENEEA.

The chain uses TRBV7-8 and TRBJ2-1, with D unresolved. The CDR3 has 12 residues. Per germline, CDR1 SGHVS and CDR2 FQNEAQ. V was shortened by 5 bases and J by 6 bases, with 8 bases between the two germline ends. The CDR3 is CASSPLGNEQFF. CDR3 in DNA: TGTGCCAGCAGCCCTCTCGGCAATGAGCAGTTCTTC.

Concerning this clone: A much more abundant neighbour one base away suggests this may be a read error. Other DNA variants within this sample encode the same CDR3. The chain employs TRBV19 and TRBJ1-5; D may be TRBD1 (5 bases). The V gene's germline CDR1 is LNHDA and CDR2 SQIVND (reference sequence). This CDR3 has 14 residues. V lost 3 bases and J lost 1, with 7 bases in between. CDR3: CASSIRESNQPQHF. As DNA, the CDR3 is TGTGCCAGTAGTATCAGGGAGAGCAATCAGCCCCAGCATTTT.

The rearrangement joins TRBV2 to TRBJ2-2; 8 bases agree with TRBD1. This CDR3 is 17 amino acids long. Germline CDR1 SNHLY, CDR2 FYNNEI. Trimming at V came to 0 bases and at J to 7 bases, leaving 10 bases not matched to a gene. The CDR3 sequence is CASSEAHDRGRHGELFF. Here the CDR3 DNA reads TGTGCCAGCAGTGAAGCGCACGACAGGGGTCGGCACGGGGAGCTGTTTTTT.

The chain couples TRBV29-1 to TRBJ2-1, with 14 nucleotides matching TRBD2. This CDR3 spans 17 amino acids. Germline V gives CDR1 SQVTM, CDR2 ANQGSEA. V lost 4 bases and J lost 6; bases outside the gene matches: 11. Written as DNA, the CDR3 is TGCAGCGTTGTGGGGCTGACTAGCGGGAGGGCGGGCAATGAGCAGTTCTTC. Its translation is CSVVGLTSGRAGNEQFF.

J is TRBJ1-5 and V is TRBV19; no clear D gene. Trimming pared 4 bases from V and 8 bases from J, leaving 6 bases between. There are 11 residues in the CDR3. Germline lookup yields CDR1 LNHDA and CDR2 SQIVND (reference sequence). CDR3 nucleotide sequence: TGTGCCAGTAGTAATGGGGAGCCCCAGCATTTT. Translating gives CASSNGEPQHF.

V and J are TRBV9 and TRBJ2-3, with D possibly TRBD2 on 6 matching bases. Germline V gene data show CDR1 as SGDLS and CDR2 as YYNGEE. V was clipped by 5 bases and J by 1 base, with 17 bases between them. The CDR3 spans 16 residues. The DNA of the CDR3 is TGTGCCAGCAGTGGTTGGGGGGAGTGGGGCACAGATACGCAGTATTTT. Amino acid sequence: CASSGWGEWGTDTQYF.

This clone occurred once. V usage is TRBV11-1 and J usage is TRBJ2-2; D not certain. Germline lookup yields CDR1 SGHAT and CDR2 FQDESV (reference sequence). V shed 6 bases and J shed 6 bases, with 14 bases lying between them. The CDR3 spans 14 residues. The CDR3 nucleotides are TGTGCCAGCAGTCCAGAGAGTCTCGCCGGGGAGCTGTTTTTT. This translates into CASSPESLAGELFF.

V gene TRBV7-8 combines with J gene TRBJ1-2; D is possibly TRBD1 (5 bases). The CDR3 has 15 amino acids. The ends were cut back, 2 bases at V and 3 bases at J, with 13 bases in the middle. From germline, CDR1 is SGHVS and CDR2 FQNEAQ. The CDR3 DNA reads TGTGCCAGCAGCTTATCTCCGACAGACGACTATGGCTACACCTTC. Amino acid sequence: CASSLSPTDDYGYTF.

This rearrangement joins TRBV6-6 to TRBJ1-1; tentatively, D is TRBD1 (5 bases). This CDR3 is 14 amino acids long. Germline loops: CDR1 MNHNY, CDR2 SVGAGI (reference sequence). V was pared by 2 bases and J by 1 base, with 8 bases between. CDR3 nucleotides: TGTGCCAGCAGTTACGCAGGGCCGAACACTGAAGCTTTCTTT. Translating gives CASSYAGPNTEAFF.

V is TRBV19 and J is TRBJ1-2; D possibly corresponds to TRBD1 (5 bases). The CDR3 contains 16 residues. The germline V and J ends were trimmed by 7 bases and 2 bases, with 20 bases remaining between them. Germline V gene sequence: CDR1 LNHDA, CDR2 SQIVND (reference sequence). The CDR3 DNA is TGTGCCAGTAAAGGCAGGGAAGGGCCCCGAAACTATGGCTACACCTTC. Translating it yields CASKGREGPRNYGYTF.

The chain is built from TRBV27 and TRBJ2-2, with D possibly TRBD2 on 5 matching bases. V was trimmed by 0 bases and J by 2 bases, leaving 16 bases between them. Germline CDR1 and CDR2: MNHEY and SMNVEV (reference sequence). This CDR3 is 18 amino acids long. CDR3 DNA sequence: TGTGCCAGCAGTTTATCGATGTTTACTAGAGCTAACACCGGGGAGCTGTTTTTT. This sequence encodes CASSLSMFTRANTGELFF.

V gene TRBV29-1 combines with J gene TRBJ2-1, with 7 bases fitting TRBD2. This CDR3 comprises 16 residues. J lost 2 bases, V lost 6 bases, and 13 bases had no gene match. Looked up from germline, CDR1 is SQVTM and CDR2 is ANQGSEA. CDR3 sequence reads: CSVTGGGPTAYNEQFF. CDR3 DNA: TGCAGCGTGACGGGGGGAGGGCCAACAGCCTACAATGAGCAGTTCTTC.

V gene TRBV7-9 combines with J gene TRBJ1-1; the D gene is possibly TRBD1 (5 bases). Trimming cost V 5 bases and J 8 bases, with 12 bases left between them. Germline V lookup: CDR1 SEHNR, CDR2 FQNEAQ (reference sequence). CDR3 length: 12 residues. The CDR3 sequence: CASSPLGGEAFF. CDR3 coding DNA: TGTGCCAGCAGCCCTTTGGGGGGGGAAGCTTTCTTT.

The chain is built from TRBV9 and TRBJ2-7; D is unresolved. The CDR3 loop spans 15 amino acids. Germline V CDR1 and CDR2: SGDLS, YYNGEE. V lost 2 bases, J lost 5 bases, and 17 bases lay in between. CDR3 region: CASSVSGARRHEQYF. CDR3 sequence (DNA): TGTGCCAGCAGCGTGTCTGGTGCTAGGAGACACGAGCAGTACTTC.

The chain carries TRBV7-8 and TRBJ2-4; TRBD2 aligns across 8 bases. The ends lost 5 bases at V and 1 base at J; junction bases unmatched: 10. This CDR3 contains 17 residues. Germline CDR1 reads SGHVS; CDR2 reads FQNEAQ. Written as DNA, the CDR3 is TGTGCCAGCAGCGCCGCTCGGCGGGAGGTGGCCAAAAACATTCAGTACTTC. It encodes CASSAARREVAKNIQYF.

Notes on this clone: Additional DNA sequences in this sample encode the identical CDR3. DNA for the CDR3: TGTGCCAGCAGTTCATCCAGCTACGAGCAGTACTTC. Translating it yields CASSSSSYEQYF. The chain has TRBV28 and TRBJ2-7; no clear D. Trimming took 4 bases from V and 3 from J, leaving 7 bases between them. CDR3 length: 12 amino acids. Germline lookup yields CDR1 MDHEN and CDR2 SYDVKM.

This clone was observed once. The chain couples TRBV6-1 to TRBJ1-1, with 7 bases matching TRBD1. The CDR3 length is 13 residues. V dropped 7 bases and J dropped 4; count of bases not matched to a gene: 6. Per the germline V gene, CDR1 is MNHNS and CDR2 is SASEGT. CDR3 bases: TGTGCCAGCAACAGGGGAAGTGGCACTGAAGCTTTCTTT. Its translation: CASNRGSGTEAFF.

This clone appeared a few times. This CDR3 is CASKSRENTEAFF. The CDR3 DNA follows: TGTGCCAGCAAGAGCAGGGAGAACACTGAAGCTTTCTTT. V and J are TRBV6-5 and TRBJ1-1; TRBD1 might be the D (5 bases). V dropped 7 bases and J dropped 1 base, with 10 bases sitting between them. Germline V gene sequence: CDR1 MNHEY, CDR2 SVGAGI. The CDR3 sequence is 13 residues long.

As regards this clone: Other DNA sequences within the sample encode an identical CDR3. The chain couples TRBV5-4 to TRBJ2-3; TRBD2 agrees at 7 bases. The CDR3 is 14 amino acids. Germline CDR1 SGHNT, CDR2 YYREEE (reference sequence). The V and J ends lost 3 bases and 2 bases, in that order; junction bases with no gene match: 3. The CDR3 spells CASSSGGYTDTQYF. The CDR3 region has the DNA TGTGCCAGCAGCTCGGGGGGATACACAGATACGCAGTATTTT.